Following are 24 T cell receptor beta chains from one sample sequenced in a study. From the 5' RACE reads, TCRdb called clonotypes with MiXCR, one entry per CDR3 protein. The sample lists 60,000 to 65,000 distinct CDR3 sequences, approximately 29% seen once, with around 2.5% in the top ten. The sequencing input was tumor-infiltrating naive CD4+ T cells sorted from the breast tumor. Specified subset: naive CD4+ T cells, CD4+CD45RA+CD25-. The receptors were gathered from a female donor with breast cancer.

The count of this clonotype is one. The chain carries TRBV10-3 and TRBJ2-7; a possible D gene is TRBD2 (6 bases). Germline V CDR1 and CDR2: ENHRY, SYGVKD. This CDR3 is 12 amino acids long. Trimming removed 10 bases from V and 5 bases from J, with 15 bases in between. CDR3 nucleotides: TGTGCCACCCGGGACGGGGGAAACGAGCAGTACTTC. It translates to CATRDGGNEQYF.

The V and J genes are TRBV18 and TRBJ2-3; 8 nucleotides match TRBD2. Per the germline V gene, CDR1 is KGHSH and CDR2 is LQKENI. The CDR3 runs to 16 residues. J was trimmed by 6 bases and V by 2 bases; bases with no gene match: 10. The CDR3 region has the DNA TGTGCCAGCTCACCAGTTGGGACTAGTAATCACGATACGCAGTATTTT. Amino acid sequence: CASSPVGTSNHDTQYF.

This clonotype has ten or more counts. The genes are TRBV20-1 and TRBJ2-5, with 10 nucleotides matching TRBD2. J lost 2 bases, V lost 3 bases, and 9 bases had no gene match. CDR1 DFQATT and CDR2 SNEGSKA come from the germline V gene (reference sequence). This CDR3 has 16 residues. The DNA of the CDR3 is TGCAGTGCTAGCCCGCTAGCGGGGGCCTTACAAGAGACCCAGTACTTC. Translation gives CSASPLAGALQETQYF.

The rearrangement uses TRBV18 and TRBJ2-7, with TRBD1 identical over 8 bases. The CDR3 sequence is 15 residues long. CDR1 KGHSH and CDR2 LQKENI come from the germline V gene. V was pared by 4 bases and J by 1 base, with 6 bases of the junction left unmatched. The CDR3 here is CASSLGQGRSYEQYF. CDR3 coding DNA: TGTGCCAGCTCACTCGGACAGGGCCGTTCCTACGAGCAGTACTTC. The variable domain in full, with the rest retrieved from reference TRBV18 and TRBJ2-7, is NAGVMQNPRHLVRRRGQEARLRCSPMKGHSHVYWYRQLPEEGLKFMVYLQKENIIDESGMPKERFSAEFPKEGPSILRIQQVVRGDSAAYFCASSLGQGRSYEQYFGPGTRLTVT.

This clonotype was observed many times. The V gene is TRBV7-2, the J gene TRBJ2-5, with no clear D. The CDR3 sequence is 15 residues long. Germline V gene data show CDR1 as SGHTA and CDR2 as FQGNSA. The V end lost 1 base, the J end lost 2 bases, and 11 bases lay between the germline ends. CDR3 residues: CASSLGVSRQETQYF. For the CDR3, the DNA is TGTGCCAGCAGCTTAGGGGTTTCCAGGCAAGAGACCCAGTACTTC.

This clonotype came up many times. V usage is TRBV7-8 and J usage is TRBJ2-5; the match to TRBD1 covers 8 bases. The CDR3 is 16 residues long. The germline V gene has CDR1 SGHVS and CDR2 FQNEAQ. The V and J ends lost 0 bases and 4 bases, in that order; junction bases with no gene match: 7. This chain's CDR3 is CASSLATGTGRETQYF. The CDR3 DNA reads TGTGCCAGCAGCTTAGCCACGGGGACAGGAAGAGAGACCCAGTACTTC.

J is TRBJ1-2 and V is TRBV18, with unresolved D. The germline V gene has CDR1 KGHSH and CDR2 LQKENI. V lost 3 bases and J lost 3, with 8 bases in between. This CDR3 is built from 13 residues. CDR3 DNA sequence: TGTGCCAGCTCACCGGACCGATACTATGGCTACACCTTC. Encoded protein: CASSPDRYYGYTF.

This rearrangement joins TRBV10-3 to TRBJ2-4; 9 bases line up with TRBD2. Trimming removed 0 bases from V and 6 bases from J; junction bases left unmatched: 3. The V gene's germline CDR1 is ENHRY and CDR2 SYGVKD. The CDR3 length is 15 residues. CDR3 nucleotides: TGTGCCATCAGTGAGTCGGCGGGAGGGGGAAACATTCAGTACTTC. Its protein product is CAISESAGGGNIQYF.

CDR3 protein: CASSQDGLVGETQYF. For the CDR3, the DNA is TGTGCCAGCAGCCAAGACGGACTAGTAGGAGAGACCCAGTACTTC. The V call is TRBV3-1, the J call TRBJ2-5, with TRBD2 identical over 7 bases. CDR1 and CDR2 (germline): LGHDT, YNNKEL (reference sequence). V lost 0 bases, J lost 4 bases, and 5 bases stayed unmatched. This CDR3 spans 15 amino acids.

This clonotype turned up a few times. This sequence joins TRBV7-8 and TRBJ1-5, with TRBD1 matching over 12 bases. The CDR3 totals 18 residues. The junction had 12 bases not matched to a gene; V was cut back by 5 bases and J by 4 bases. CDR1 is SGHVS, CDR2 FQNEAQ, per germline. CDR3 sequence: CASSPGWDRGRSNQPQHF. CDR3 sequence (DNA): TGTGCCAGCAGCCCAGGGTGGGACAGGGGGCGAAGTAATCAGCCCCAGCATTTT.

Regarding this clonotype: A much larger clone lies a single base off, so this may be a read error. This rearrangement joins TRBV7-2 to TRBJ1-1; D remains ambiguous. Germline loops: CDR1 SGHTA, CDR2 FQGNSA. CDR3 size: 13 residues. V lost 1 base and J 8 bases, leaving 11 bases between the germline ends. CDR3 nucleotides: TGTGCCAGCAGCTTAGATCCGGCAAAAGAAGCTTTCTTT. Amino acid sequence: CASSLDPAKEAFF.

This clonotype was seen only a few times. This chain uses TRBV24-1 with TRBJ2-2; D is perhaps TRBD1 (6 bases). The germline gives CDR1 KGHDR, CDR2 SFDVKD. Trimming shortened V by 10 bases and J by 2 bases, and 10 bases separated the two germline ends. The CDR3 sequence is 13 residues long. In DNA, the CDR3 is TGTGCCACAGGCAGGGGAAACACCGGGGAGCTGTTTTTT. This encodes CATGRGNTGELFF.

The J gene is TRBJ2-1, the V gene TRBV5-1; 7 bases fit TRBD1. The junction had 4 bases not matched to a gene; V was cut back by 1 base and J by 6 bases. This CDR3 contains 14 residues. Germline CDR1 SGHRS, CDR2 YFSETQ. CDR3 loop: CASSLSQGSNEQFF. The CDR3 nucleotides are TGCGCCAGCAGCTTGTCACAGGGGAGCAATGAGCAGTTCTTC. Looking up the rest from reference TRBV5-1 and TRBJ2-1 gives the full variable domain: KAGVTQTPRYLIKTRGQQVTLSCSPISGHRSVSWYQQTPGQGLQFLFEYFSETQRNKGNFPGRFSGRQFSNSRSEMNVSTLELGDSALYLCASSLSQGSNEQFFGPGTRLTVL.

This clonotype appeared a few times. This chain links TRBV5-5 with TRBJ2-3; 8 bases are shared with TRBD1. V shed 3 bases, J shed 3 bases, and the junction held 9 bases outside the gene matches. The CDR3 sequence is 16 residues long. The germline V gene has CDR1 SGHKS and CDR2 YYEKEE (reference sequence). The CDR3 region is CASSSAPGQVTDTQYF. CDR3 sequence (DNA): TGTGCCAGCAGCTCAGCACCGGGACAGGTGACAGATACGCAGTATTTT.

CDR3 loop: CSARVSGDQPQHF. The CDR3 DNA sequence: TGCAGTGCTAGAGTTTCAGGGGATCAGCCCCAGCATTTT. This chain links TRBV20-1 with TRBJ1-5; tentatively, D is TRBD1 (6 bases). The CDR3 contains 13 residues. V dropped 1 base and J dropped 5 bases, with 9 bases sitting between them. Per germline, CDR1 DFQATT and CDR2 SNEGSKA (reference sequence).

In its sample, this clonotype was seen a few times. V gene TRBV5-5 combines with J gene TRBJ1-3; D call uncertain. The V gene's germline CDR1 is SGHKS and CDR2 YYEKEE (reference sequence). The germline V and J ends were trimmed by 2 bases and 8 bases, with 8 bases remaining between them. The CDR3 consists of 12 residues. Here the CDR3 DNA reads TGTGCCAGCAGCTTATCCCTGGACACCATATATTTT. It yields the protein CASSLSLDTIYF.

The gene calls are TRBV4-2 and TRBJ1-2; maybe TRBD1 (5 bases). With 4 bases removed from V and 7 bases from J, the gap between germline ends came to 22 bases. CDR3 size: 16 residues. CDR1 is LGHNA, CDR2 YNFKEQ, per germline. The CDR3 DNA reads TGTGCCAGCAGCCCCGACCCCAGACAGCCGACGGGTGGCTACACCTTC. Translation: CASSPDPRQPTGGYTF.

This clonotype occurred a few times. This chain connects TRBV20-1 to TRBJ2-1; 8 bases line up with TRBD2. Germline lookup yields CDR1 DFQATT and CDR2 SNEGSKA (reference sequence). The CDR3 spans 14 residues. Trimming took 0 bases from V and 7 from J; bases not matched to a gene: 5. The CDR3 loop reads CSARDSGGVNEQFF. CDR3 nucleotide sequence: TGCAGTGCTAGAGATTCGGGGGGGGTTAATGAGCAGTTCTTC.

This clonotype has a handful of counts. V gene TRBV5-1 combines with J gene TRBJ2-1; weak D call: TRBD2 (6 bases). The CDR3 has 15 amino acids. V lost 0 bases to trimming and J lost 7 bases, with 14 bases between them. Germline lookup yields CDR1 SGHRS and CDR2 YFSETQ. The DNA of the CDR3 is TGCGCCAGCAGCTTGGACGTGGCGGGATATAATGAGCAGTTCTTC. It encodes CASSLDVAGYNEQFF. The complete variable domain, with remaining parts taken from reference TRBV5-1 and TRBJ2-1, reads KAGVTQTPRYLIKTRGQQVTLSCSPISGHRSVSWYQQTPGQGLQFLFEYFSETQRNKGNFPGRFSGRQFSNSRSEMNVSTLELGDSALYLCASSLDVAGYNEQFFGPGTRLTVL.

About this clonotype itself: A read error may account for a junction end that differs from germline. The DNA of the CDR3 is TGCGCCAGCAGCTTGGCCGGAAACAATGGGCAGTTCTTC. Translated, it gives CASSLAGNNGQFF. This rearrangement joins TRBV5-1 to TRBJ2-1; the D is unclear. The germline V gene encodes CDR1 SGHRS and CDR2 YFSETQ. This CDR3 is 13 amino acids long.

The rearrangement joins TRBV11-2 to TRBJ2-1; maybe TRBD2 (6 bases). CDR1 is SGHAT and CDR2 is FQNNGV in the germline V gene. The CDR3 runs to 14 residues. V gave up 1 base and J gave up 7 bases, with 11 bases separating them. The CDR3 here is CASSLAGVSNEQFF. DNA of the CDR3: TGTGCCAGCAGCTTAGCGGGAGTCTCTAATGAGCAGTTCTTC. Supplemented by reference TRBV11-2 and TRBJ2-1, the full variable domain reads EAGVAQSPRYKIIEKRQSVAFWCNPISGHATLYWYQQILGQGPKLLIQFQNNGVVDDSQLPKDRFSAERLKGVDSTLKIQPAKLEDSAVYLCASSLAGVSNEQFFGPGTRLTVL.

This clonotype was recorded at least ten times. The J gene is TRBJ1-2, the V gene TRBV28; D might be TRBD1 (5 bases). Germline V gene data show CDR1 as MDHEN and CDR2 as SYDVKM. The CDR3 runs 17 residues. The V end lost 4 bases, the J end lost 4 bases, and 22 bases lay between the germline ends. CDR3: CASSYLRGRLSFYGYTF. In nucleotides, the CDR3 is TGTGCCAGCAGTTATCTAAGGGGACGACTCTCTTTCTATGGCTACACCTTC.

The chain is built from TRBV15 and TRBJ1-5; no clear D. V dropped 5 bases and J dropped 0 bases, with 11 bases sitting between them. In germline, CDR1 is LNHNV, CDR2 YYDKDF (reference sequence). This CDR3 has 15 amino acids. This chain's CDR3 is CATSGGRDSNQPQHF. For the CDR3, the DNA is TGTGCCACCAGCGGAGGGAGGGATAGCAATCAGCCCCAGCATTTT.

The genes are TRBV9 and TRBJ2-7; TRBD2 aligns across 7 bases. CDR1 is SGDLS, CDR2 YYNGEE, per germline. J lost 0 bases, V lost 2 bases, and 8 bases had no gene match. The length of the CDR3 is 16 residues. In DNA, the CDR3 is TGTGCCAGCAGCGTGGCGGCGGGAGCCCTCTCCTACGAGCAGTACTTC. Translation gives CASSVAAGALSYEQYF.